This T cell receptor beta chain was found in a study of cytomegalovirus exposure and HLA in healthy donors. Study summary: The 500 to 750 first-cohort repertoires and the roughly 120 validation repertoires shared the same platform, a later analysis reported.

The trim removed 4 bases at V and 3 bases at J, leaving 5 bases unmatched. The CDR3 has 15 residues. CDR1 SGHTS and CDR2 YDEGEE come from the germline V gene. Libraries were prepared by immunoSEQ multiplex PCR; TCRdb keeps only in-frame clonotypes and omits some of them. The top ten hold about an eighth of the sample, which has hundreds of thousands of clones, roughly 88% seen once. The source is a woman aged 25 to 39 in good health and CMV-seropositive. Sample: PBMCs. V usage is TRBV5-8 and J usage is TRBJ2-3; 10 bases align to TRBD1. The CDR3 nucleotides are TGTGCCAGCAGCCTCGGACAGGGGGATACAGATACGCAGTATTTT. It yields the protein CASSLGQGDTDTQYF.